What follows are 18 T cell receptor beta chains derived from one specimen sequenced in a study of cytomegalovirus exposure and HLA in healthy donors. Both 60 Vbeta primers and 13 Jbeta primers went into the PCR. Repertoires were generated with immunoSEQ multiplex PCR, while TCRdb's copy carries only in-frame clones and drops some. This table holds fewer than 250,000 clones, 79% found once. The sample comprised PBMCs. These receptors were taken from a woman aged 18-29 years in good health and CMV-seronegative.

The DNA of the CDR3 is TGCGCCAGCAGCTCCGACCCCTCACCTCTAGCGGGAGCGGTCAATGAGCAGTTCTTC. Amino acids: CASSSDPSPLAGAVNEQFF. The chain employs TRBV5-1 and TRBJ2-1, with 10 bases aligning to TRBD2. The CDR3 length is 19 residues. CDR1 and CDR2 (germline): SGHRS, YFSETQ. The ends lost 3 bases at V and 6 bases at J; junction bases unmatched: 18.

The rearrangement links TRBV6-5 to TRBJ2-7; TRBD1 matches at 7 bases. The CDR3 is made up of 16 amino acids. The junction had 11 bases not matched to a gene; V was cut back by 4 bases and J by 2 bases. The germline gives CDR1 MNHEY, CDR2 SVGAGI. This chain's CDR3 is CASSLRGGLSPYEQYF. The CDR3 DNA sequence: TGTGCCAGCAGTTTAAGAGGGGGCTTATCCCCCTACGAGCAGTACTTC.

The genes are TRBV6-1 and TRBJ1-3; the D is unclear. Germline lookup yields CDR1 MNHNS and CDR2 SASEGT. Trimming pared 2 bases from V and 4 bases from J, leaving 12 bases between. CDR3 length equals 15 residues. Here the CDR3 DNA reads TGTGCCAGCAGTGAAACTAGAGGCATAGGAAACACCATATATTTT. Amino acid sequence: CASSETRGIGNTIYF.

This chain connects TRBV28 to TRBJ2-7; 7 bases are shared with TRBD1. V shed 5 bases and J 3 bases; nucleotides not matched to a gene: 7. CDR1 is MDHEN, CDR2 SYDVKM, per germline. The CDR3 has 14 residues. CDR3 sequence reads: CASSPADRRYEQYF. CDR3 coding DNA: TGTGCCAGCAGTCCAGCGGACAGGCGCTACGAGCAGTACTTC.

The V call is TRBV28, the J call TRBJ1-2; D gene ambiguous. Germline assignment: CDR1 MDHEN and CDR2 SYDVKM. CDR3 length: 15 residues. The V end was cut by 1 base, the J end by 0 bases, with 9 bases between. The DNA of the CDR3 is TGTGCCAGCAGTTTATCAGAGGGTTCTAACTATGGCTACACCTTC. It yields the protein CASSLSEGSNYGYTF.

The CDR3 reads CASSLGGESDTQYF. CDR3 DNA: TGTGCCAGCAGCTTGGGGGGGGAATCAGATACGCAGTATTTT. The chain combines TRBV5-4 with TRBJ2-3; TRBD2 might be the D (6 bases). The CDR3 length is 14 residues. The V end lost 0 bases, the J end lost 4 bases, and 9 bases lay between the germline ends. Germline CDR1 and CDR2: SGHNT and YYREEE (reference sequence).

The chain has TRBV9 and TRBJ2-3; 7 positions match TRBD2. The germline gives CDR1 SGDLS, CDR2 YYNGEE. The V segment lost 1 base and the J segment 0 bases; nucleotides outside the gene matches: 8. The CDR3 totals 17 residues. CDR3 DNA sequence: TGTGCCAGCAGCGTATCCGGAGCGGGACCTAGCACAGATACGCAGTATTTT. It encodes CASSVSGAGPSTDTQYF.

The chain joins TRBV6-1 to TRBJ2-7, with 8 bases that match TRBD2. V was pared by 7 bases and J by 0 bases, with 5 bases of the junction left unmatched. Germline V gene lookup returns CDR1 MNHNS and CDR2 SASEGT. This CDR3 is 14 amino acids long. CDR3 region: CASNPGGNSYEQYF. The CDR3 DNA reads as TGTGCCAGCAACCCGGGGGGGAACTCCTACGAGCAGTACTTC.

The chain joins TRBV28 to TRBJ1-2; 7 bases map to TRBD1. The CDR3 contains 13 residues. Germline V gene sequence: CDR1 MDHEN, CDR2 SYDVKM. The V and J ends lost 10 bases and 9 bases, in that order; junction bases with no gene match: 14. The CDR3 bases are TGTGCCATCAGCGGGACAGACTATTTGAGCTACACCTTC. Its translation: CAISGTDYLSYTF.

The V gene is TRBV2, the J gene TRBJ1-1, with D perhaps TRBD1 (5 bases). Trimming left V 3 bases short and J 7 bases short, with 15 bases between. This CDR3 is 14 amino acids long. From germline, CDR1 is SNHLY and CDR2 FYNNEI. The CDR3 reads CASSDSGTGLEAFF. The CDR3 bases are TGTGCCAGCAGTGACTCCGGGACGGGACTTGAAGCTTTCTTT.

This rearrangement joins TRBV5-6 to TRBJ2-7; D might be TRBD1 (6 bases). Trimming stripped 4 bases from V and 0 bases from J, with 14 bases between. From germline, CDR1 is SGHDT and CDR2 YYEEEE. The CDR3 spans 15 residues. The CDR3 DNA is TGTGCCAGCAGCGTGACAGGCGGCATCTCCTACGAGCAGTACTTC. Translated, it gives CASSVTGGISYEQYF.

In regard to this clone: This same CDR3 is encoded by further DNA sequences in the sample. The chain uses TRBV18 and TRBJ1-5; D not resolved. CDR3 length equals 13 residues. Trimming removed 2 bases from V and 4 bases from J, with 6 bases in between. The germline CDR1 and CDR2 sequences are KGHSH and LQKENI. The chain's CDR3 is CASSPTENQPQHF. The CDR3 nucleotides are TGTGCCAGCTCACCAACAGAGAATCAGCCCCAGCATTTT.

The V and J genes are TRBV30 and TRBJ1-5; 9 nucleotides match TRBD1. The CDR3 length is 14 residues. CDR1 is GTSNPN, CDR2 SVGIG, per germline (reference sequence). Trimming cost V 1 base and J 6 bases; bases outside gene matches: 4. The CDR3 bases are TGTGCCTGGAGTGGAGGACAGGGGAGTCAGCCCCAGCATTTT. Translation: CAWSGGQGSQPQHF.

The chain is built from TRBV6-4 and TRBJ2-4, with D maybe TRBD2 (6 bases). V was clipped by 10 bases and J by 6 bases, with 16 bases between them. CDR1 and CDR2 (germline): MRHNA, SNTAGT. This CDR3 has 13 amino acids. CDR3 sequence: CANSPSVINIQYF. The CDR3 bases are TGTGCCAACTCCCCTAGCGTTATAAACATTCAGTACTTC.

V and J are TRBV7-2 and TRBJ2-4, with D possibly matching TRBD1 (6 bases). V shed 4 bases and J shed 0 bases, with 13 bases lying between them. Germline CDR1 reads SGHTA; CDR2 reads FQGNSA. The CDR3 totals 16 residues. CDR3 in DNA: TGTGCCAGCAGCTCCCAGGGGCTACTAGCCAAAAACATTCAGTACTTC. Its translation: CASSSQGLLAKNIQYF. Full variable domain (rest looked up from reference TRBV7-2 and TRBJ2-4): GAGVSQSPSNKVTEKGKDVELRCDPISGHTALYWYRQSLGQGLEFLIYFQGNSAPDKSGLPSDRFSAERTGGSVSTLTIQRTQQEDSAVYLCASSSQGLLAKNIQYFGAGTRLSVL.

The chain uses TRBV28 and TRBJ1-6; D is unclear. Germline CDR1 reads MDHEN; CDR2 reads SYDVKM. Between the trimmed V and J ends, which lost 3 bases and 7 bases, there was a span of 16 bases. CDR3 length: 16 residues. The CDR3 sequence: CASSFVSGGRNSPLHF. CDR3 sequence (DNA): TGTGCCAGCAGTTTCGTGAGTGGAGGGCGGAATTCACCCCTCCACTTT.

The gene calls are TRBV5-1 and TRBJ2-5, with 9 bases lining up with TRBD1. V shed 0 bases, J shed 2 bases, and the junction held 5 bases outside the gene matches. This CDR3 spans 16 amino acids. Germline lookup yields CDR1 SGHRS and CDR2 YFSETQ. CDR3 protein: CASSLGLTGGQETQYF. DNA of the CDR3: TGCGCCAGCAGCTTGGGGTTGACAGGGGGACAAGAGACCCAGTACTTC.

The CDR3 region is CAWSPSHEQFF. In DNA, the CDR3 is TGTGCCTGGAGTCCCTCTCATGAGCAGTTCTTC. This chain links TRBV30 with TRBJ2-1; D is unclear. Germline CDR1 GTSNPN, CDR2 SVGIG (reference sequence). V was clipped by 2 bases and J by 8 bases, with 7 bases between them. The CDR3 has 11 residues.